This T cell receptor beta chain was documented in a study of blood T cell repertoires in COVID-19 (dated by TCRdb to the early 2020s). At the level of the whole study: Samples covering the acute and convalescent phases of COVID-19 were provided by collaborators in the United States, Italy and Spain. The material from the prospective study consisted of cDNA or gDNA derived from T cells, B-cell-depleted T cells, or PBMCs. The dataset comprised deeply sampled blood TCRbeta repertoires from subjects exposed to, actively infected with, or recovered from COVID-19. The repertoires were released in a freely available public database meant as a resource for research on the immune response to SARS-CoV-2. The samples were drawn from the first 160 participants of the ongoing ImmuneRACE study and from over a thousand subjects provided by 6 global collaborators. Nearly every sample came with metadata listing a de-identified subject ID, COVID-19 status, age in years and sex. Where available, HLA class I and class II types were taken from metadata supplied by the sample provider and were not determined by assay-based typing. What the study reported, not specific to this receptor: How much clinical and demographic metadata was included differed by source and by participant, and the metadata was provided uncurated.

As regards this clone: Its antigen target is currently unknown. No per-base quality is available; no much larger clone lies one base away.

Including cysteine and phenylalanine, the CDR3 has 12 amino acids. The sequence is cut down to CDR3 DNA, 36 bases in frame from base 1. CDR1 and CDR2, per the germline V gene, are SGHVS and FQNEAQ. V lost 5 bases and J lost 6 bases, and the count of bases not matched to a germline gene is 3. TCRbeta CDR3 regions were amplified from genomic DNA using the immunoSEQ Assay, a bias-controlled multiplex PCR. The study's processing was this. The number of nucleated cells in each sample was estimated by amplification of reference gene primers within the assay. To quantify the absolute abundance of each unique TCRbeta CDR3 rearrangement, sequence reads were collapsed and filtered. For each sample, productive Simpson clonality was calculated as the square root of Simpson's diversity index over productive rearrangements. The immuneACCESS repertoire file appears here via TCRdb, limited to in-frame rearrangements. These files lack a portion of the clones; in checked studies, under half of the deficit traces to unresolved V genes, and the cause of the others is not known. The DNA gave D and trimming, while V, J and clone size come from that table. In this sample the table shows more than 150,000 clones, about four fifths of which occur a single time. The biggest ten clones account for around 14% of the sample.

Collaborating institutions collected whole blood in K2EDTA tubes following their own protocols. Collaborator samples were shipped for TCRbeta analysis as frozen whole blood, isolated PBMCs, or DNA extracted from either sample type. This sequence uses TRBV7-8 and TRBJ1-2; 7 bases in the junction line up with TRBD1. Sequenced: peripheral blood. The source is a man aged 18 to 30 with active or convalescent COVID-19. The nucleotides are TGTGCCAGCAGCGGGACAGTGGATGGCTACACCTTC. This codes for CASSGTVDGYTF.